A selection of T cell receptor beta chains follows, all from one sample in a study of lymphopenia after photon versus proton radiotherapy. Assay used: immunoSEQ multiplex PCR; TCRdb lists only in-frame clones, some missing. The table has roughly 40,000 clones, around four fifths seen once. The specimen was peripheral blood, collected from a patient treated with proton-based radiotherapy. The receptor set was obtained from a woman aged 65 to 85 with pancreatic cancer. Both conserved end residues are part of each CDR3. The order of the fields is D gene, J gene, V gene, clone size, CDR3 protein, CDR3 DNA. A D gene is named only where the DNA matches it firmly. Some rows mark clone size as missing; the rest say once, few, many or name a class of expanded clone.

d_gene: -
j_gene: TRBJ2-1
v_gene: TRBV11-3
abundance: -
CDR3aa: CASSLGGKQFF
CDR3nt: TGTGCCAGCAGCTTAGGGGGCAAGCAGTTCTTC

d_gene: -
j_gene: TRBJ2-7
v_gene: TRBV21-1
abundance: once
CDR3aa: CASFYYEQYF
CDR3nt: TGTGCCAGCTTTTACTACGAGCAGTACTTC

d_gene: -
j_gene: TRBJ1-5
v_gene: TRBV28
abundance: -
CDR3aa: CASSSDSPYSNQPQHF
CDR3nt: TGTGCCAGCAGTTCCGACAGCCCTTATAGCAATCAGCCCCAGCATTTT

d_gene: -
j_gene: TRBJ1-1
v_gene: TRBV6-1
abundance: -
CDR3aa: CASSENRDTEAFF
CDR3nt: TGTGCCAGCAGTGAAAACCGGGACACTGAAGCTTTCTTT

d_gene: -
j_gene: TRBJ2-6
v_gene: TRBV6-4
abundance: -
CDR3aa: CASSDSGANVLTF
CDR3nt: TGTGCCAGCAGTGACTCTGGGGCCAACGTCCTGACTTTC

d_gene: TRBD1
j_gene: TRBJ1-3
v_gene: TRBV9
abundance: -
CDR3aa: CASSVTGVISGNTIYF
CDR3nt: TGTGCCAGCAGCGTAACAGGGGTCATCTCTGGAAACACCATATATTTT

d_gene: -
j_gene: TRBJ2-7
v_gene: TRBV7-3
abundance: once
CDR3aa: CASSEGQGTSYEQYF
CDR3nt: TGTGCCAGCAGCGAGGGGCAGGGGACTTCCTACGAGCAGTACTTC

d_gene: -
j_gene: TRBJ2-1
v_gene: TRBV19
abundance: -
CDR3aa: CATTRGTIDNEQFF
CDR3nt: TGTGCCACCACCAGGGGGACTATTGACAATGAGCAGTTCTTC

d_gene: TRBD2
j_gene: TRBJ2-4
v_gene: TRBV5-8
abundance: -
CDR3aa: CASSHGGANAKNIQYF
CDR3nt: TGTGCCAGCAGCCACGGGGGGGCAAACGCCAAAAACATTCAGTACTTC

d_gene: -
j_gene: TRBJ2-2
v_gene: TRBV18
abundance: -
CDR3aa: CASSPGDSSNKNTGELFF
CDR3nt: TGTGCCAGCTCACCAGGGGACTCATCGAACAAGAACACCGGGGAGCTGTTTTTT

d_gene: -
j_gene: TRBJ1-4
v_gene: TRBV7-2
abundance: -
CDR3aa: CASSFGRLDEKLFF
CDR3nt: TGTGCCAGCAGCTTCGGCAGGCTGGATGAAAAACTGTTTTTT

d_gene: -
j_gene: TRBJ2-5
v_gene: TRBV30
abundance: -
CDR3aa: CAWSVSEETQYF
CDR3nt: TGTGCCTGGAGTGTGTCCGAAGAGACCCAGTACTTC

d_gene: -
j_gene: TRBJ2-6
v_gene: TRBV27
abundance: -
CDR3aa: CASSPTDTGANVLTF
CDR3nt: TGTGCCAGCAGTCCCACGGATACTGGGGCCAACGTCCTGACTTTC

d_gene: TRBD1
j_gene: TRBJ1-1
v_gene: TRBV7-9
abundance: -
CDR3aa: CASSHPDRVNTEAFF
CDR3nt: TGTGCCAGCAGCCATCCGGACAGGGTGAACACTGAAGCTTTCTTT

d_gene: -
j_gene: TRBJ1-2
v_gene: TRBV7-9
abundance: -
CDR3aa: CASSRDDYGYTF
CDR3nt: TGTGCCAGCAGTCGGGACGACTATGGCTACACCTTC

d_gene: TRBD1
j_gene: TRBJ2-7
v_gene: TRBV15
abundance: -
CDR3aa: CATSREQGAYEQYF
CDR3nt: TGTGCCACCAGCAGAGAACAGGGGGCCTACGAGCAGTACTTC

d_gene: -
j_gene: TRBJ1-1
v_gene: TRBV15
abundance: -
CDR3aa: CATSREGGGVGDTEAFF
CDR3nt: TGTGCCACCAGCAGAGAGGGGGGAGGAGTGGGCGACACTGAAGCTTTCTTT

d_gene: -
j_gene: TRBJ2-5
v_gene: TRBV25-1
abundance: -
CDR3aa: CASRSKRQQETQYF
CDR3nt: TGTGCCAGCCGCTCTAAGAGACAGCAAGAGACCCAGTACTTC

d_gene: TRBD2
j_gene: TRBJ2-3
v_gene: TRBV9
abundance: -
CDR3aa: CASSVGLAGEGTDTQYF
CDR3nt: TGTGCCAGCAGCGTAGGGCTAGCGGGAGAAGGGACAGATACGCAGTATTTT

d_gene: TRBD2
j_gene: TRBJ2-7
v_gene: TRBV6-5
abundance: -
CDR3aa: CASSYGTSGVYEQYF
CDR3nt: TGTGCCAGCAGTTACGGGACTAGCGGGGTTTACGAGCAGTACTTC

d_gene: -
j_gene: TRBJ1-1
v_gene: TRBV11-3
abundance: -
CDR3aa: CASSRNQNTEAFF
CDR3nt: TGTGCCAGCAGCAGAAATCAGAACACTGAAGCTTTCTTT

d_gene: TRBD2
j_gene: TRBJ2-5
v_gene: TRBV5-4
abundance: -
CDR3aa: CASSRDLGTSGNTRWETQYF
CDR3nt: TGTGCCAGCAGTCGGGACCTCGGGACTAGCGGGAATACTAGGTGGGAGACCCAGTACTTC

d_gene: -
j_gene: TRBJ2-1
v_gene: TRBV4-3
abundance: -
CDR3aa: CASSRGENEQFF
CDR3nt: TGCGCCAGCAGCCGAGGGGAAAATGAGCAGTTCTTC

d_gene: -
j_gene: TRBJ2-1
v_gene: TRBV7-2
abundance: -
CDR3aa: CASSLRGASYNEQFF
CDR3nt: TGTGCCAGCAGCTTAAGGGGAGCGTCGTACAATGAGCAGTTCTTC

d_gene: TRBD1
j_gene: TRBJ1-4
v_gene: TRBV27
abundance: -
CDR3aa: CASSLGAGGATNEKLFF
CDR3nt: TGTGCCAGCAGTCTCGGGGCAGGGGGTGCAACTAATGAAAAACTGTTTTTT

d_gene: -
j_gene: TRBJ1-1
v_gene: TRBV11-3
abundance: few
CDR3aa: CASSEVNTEAFF
CDR3nt: TGTGCCAGCAGCGAGGTGAACACTGAAGCTTTCTTT

d_gene: -
j_gene: TRBJ2-1
v_gene: TRBV5-1
abundance: -
CDR3aa: CASSLAGALYNEQFF
CDR3nt: TGCGCCAGCAGCTTGGCGGGAGCCCTCTACAATGAGCAGTTCTTC

d_gene: TRBD1
j_gene: TRBJ1-4
v_gene: TRBV28
abundance: -
CDR3aa: CASSLLTGGSTNEKLFF
CDR3nt: TGTGCCAGCAGTTTACTAACAGGGGGCTCAACTAATGAAAAACTGTTTTTT

d_gene: -
j_gene: TRBJ2-3
v_gene: TRBV14
abundance: -
CDR3aa: CASSQDLPPDTQYF
CDR3nt: TGTGCCAGCAGCCAAGATCTACCCCCAGATACGCAGTATTTT

d_gene: -
j_gene: TRBJ2-3
v_gene: TRBV27
abundance: few
CDR3aa: CASSFGERRADTQYF
CDR3nt: TGTGCCAGCAGTTTCGGGGAGCGGAGGGCAGATACGCAGTATTTT

d_gene: -
j_gene: TRBJ2-3
v_gene: TRBV19
abundance: -
CDR3aa: CASSILSRADTQYF
CDR3nt: TGTGCCAGTAGTATATTAAGTCGCGCAGATACGCAGTATTTT

d_gene: -
j_gene: TRBJ1-1
v_gene: TRBV6-1
abundance: -
CDR3aa: CATTPRTDAEAFF
CDR3nt: TGTGCCACCACCCCTAGGACTGACGCTGAAGCTTTCTTT

d_gene: TRBD2
j_gene: TRBJ2-1
v_gene: TRBV7-8
abundance: -
CDR3aa: CASRPSTSGSSYNEQFF
CDR3nt: TGTGCCAGCCGACCCTCGACTAGCGGGAGCTCCTACAATGAGCAGTTCTTC

d_gene: TRBD2
j_gene: TRBJ2-1
v_gene: TRBV5-1
abundance: -
CDR3aa: CASSRALGLADRTYNEQFF
CDR3nt: TGCGCCAGCAGCCGGGCGTTGGGACTAGCGGATAGGACGTACAATGAGCAGTTCTTC

d_gene: TRBD2
j_gene: TRBJ2-1
v_gene: TRBV10-3
abundance: -
CDR3aa: CAIKDSGLAGRGEQFF
CDR3nt: TGTGCCATCAAAGACTCAGGACTAGCGGGAAGGGGTGAGCAGTTCTTC

d_gene: TRBD1
j_gene: TRBJ2-2
v_gene: TRBV5-1
abundance: -
CDR3aa: CASSLTGDTGELFF
CDR3nt: TGCGCCAGCAGCTTAACAGGGGACACCGGGGAGCTGTTTTTT

d_gene: -
j_gene: TRBJ2-7
v_gene: TRBV6-5
abundance: -
CDR3aa: CASSYGEYEQYF
CDR3nt: TGTGCCAGCAGTTACGGGGAATACGAGCAGTACTTC

d_gene: TRBD2
j_gene: TRBJ2-7
v_gene: TRBV6-5
abundance: -
CDR3aa: CASTRTSRSYEQYF
CDR3nt: TGTGCCAGCACAAGGACTAGCAGATCCTACGAGCAGTACTTC

d_gene: TRBD2
j_gene: TRBJ2-2
v_gene: TRBV9
abundance: few
CDR3aa: CASSPQTSKGSGELFF
CDR3nt: TGTGCCAGCAGCCCACAGACTAGCAAGGGTTCCGGGGAGCTGTTTTTT

d_gene: -
j_gene: TRBJ1-1
v_gene: TRBV12-5
abundance: once
CDR3aa: CASGRDLVNTEAFF
CDR3nt: TGTGCTAGTGGTCGGGATCTAGTGAACACTGAAGCTTTCTTT

d_gene: -
j_gene: TRBJ1-4
v_gene: TRBV9
abundance: -
CDR3aa: CASSVVQGGWANEKLFF
CDR3nt: TGTGCCAGCAGCGTAGTACAGGGTGGATGGGCTAATGAAAAACTGTTTTTT

d_gene: -
j_gene: TRBJ2-4
v_gene: TRBV7-2
abundance: -
CDR3aa: CASSLVSLNIQYF
CDR3nt: TGTGCCAGCAGCTTAGTCAGCTTAAACATTCAGTACTTC

d_gene: -
j_gene: TRBJ1-1
v_gene: TRBV5-1
abundance: -
CDR3aa: CASSLGDGLNTEAFF
CDR3nt: TGCGCCAGCAGCTTGGGGGACGGGTTGAACACTGAAGCTTTCTTT

d_gene: -
j_gene: TRBJ2-7
v_gene: TRBV28
abundance: few
CDR3aa: CASSSQGYTYEQYF
CDR3nt: TGTGCCAGCAGTTCCCAGGGCTACACCTACGAGCAGTACTTC

d_gene: TRBD1
j_gene: TRBJ2-7
v_gene: TRBV27
abundance: -
CDR3aa: CASSLRQGQEQYF
CDR3nt: TGTGCCAGCAGTCTACGACAGGGCCAGGAGCAGTACTTC

d_gene: -
j_gene: TRBJ2-3
v_gene: TRBV19
abundance: -
CDR3aa: CASSISSSTDTQYF
CDR3nt: TGTGCCAGTAGTATTAGTTCTAGCACAGATACGCAGTATTTT

d_gene: -
j_gene: TRBJ2-2
v_gene: TRBV7-2
abundance: once
CDR3aa: CASSSPGGELFF
CDR3nt: TGTGCCAGCAGCTCACCGGGCGGGGAGCTGTTTTTT

d_gene: TRBD2
j_gene: TRBJ2-7
v_gene: TRBV10-1
abundance: -
CDR3aa: CASTTGQVRTSGSLKSEQYF
CDR3nt: TGCGCCAGCACTACGGGACAGGTGAGGACTAGCGGGAGTCTAAAGAGCGAGCAGTACTTC